This TCR beta chain is drawn from a study of response to subunit inactivated influenza vaccine. This clonotype was recorded a few times. Its antigen remains unknown. Overall study results and limits: The authors proposed limited new T cell recruitment per seasonal influenza vaccination.

TCRdb recomputed calls from the RT-PCR reads with MiXCR, one row per CDR3 protein. Among more than 200,000 distinct CDR3 sequences listed, more than 10% were seen once. The receptor was derived from a man aged 45 to 65 who received an inactivated influenza vaccine. The sample consisted of non-naive T cells sorted from PBMCs, taken around two weeks before vaccination.

CDR3 in amino acids: CASSLGQGAIGTEAFF. CDR3 nucleotides: TGCGCCAGCAGTCTCGGACAGGGGGCAATCGGCACTGAAGCTTTCTTT. This rearrangement joins TRBV5-1 to TRBJ1-1, with TRBD1 matching 11 bases. V shed 5 bases, J shed 4 bases, and the junction held 10 bases outside the gene matches. CDR3 length equals 16 residues. Germline V CDR1 and CDR2: SGHRS, YFSETQ.